This TCR beta chain was observed in a study of blood T cell repertoires in COVID-19. Study-level information: Specimens from acute and convalescent COVID-19 originated in the United States, Italy and Spain. From T cells, B-cell-depleted T cells, or PBMCs came the material, which was cDNA or gDNA.

Trimming cost V 2 bases and J 5 bases, with 12 bases left between them. This CDR3 has 14 residues. Germline V lookup: CDR1 MNHEY, CDR2 SVGAGI. Original methodology: It was from reference gene primer amplification that nucleated cell counts were estimated. The repertoire was sequenced with immunoSEQ multiplex PCR; TCRdb's copy has only in-frame clones and lacks some. That table supplies the V and J calls and clone size; D and trimming were determined from the DNA. The top ten hold 1.5% to 2% of the sample, which has about 300,000 clones, about 82% seen once. The rearrangement joins TRBV6-5 to TRBJ1-2; a possible D gene is TRBD1 (6 bases). The TCR comes from a woman aged 45-59 years with acute or convalescent COVID-19. The specimen sequenced was peripheral blood. DNA for the CDR3: TGTGCCAGCAGTTACACAGGGATTTGGTATGGCTACACCTTC. Its translation is CASSYTGIWYGYTF.